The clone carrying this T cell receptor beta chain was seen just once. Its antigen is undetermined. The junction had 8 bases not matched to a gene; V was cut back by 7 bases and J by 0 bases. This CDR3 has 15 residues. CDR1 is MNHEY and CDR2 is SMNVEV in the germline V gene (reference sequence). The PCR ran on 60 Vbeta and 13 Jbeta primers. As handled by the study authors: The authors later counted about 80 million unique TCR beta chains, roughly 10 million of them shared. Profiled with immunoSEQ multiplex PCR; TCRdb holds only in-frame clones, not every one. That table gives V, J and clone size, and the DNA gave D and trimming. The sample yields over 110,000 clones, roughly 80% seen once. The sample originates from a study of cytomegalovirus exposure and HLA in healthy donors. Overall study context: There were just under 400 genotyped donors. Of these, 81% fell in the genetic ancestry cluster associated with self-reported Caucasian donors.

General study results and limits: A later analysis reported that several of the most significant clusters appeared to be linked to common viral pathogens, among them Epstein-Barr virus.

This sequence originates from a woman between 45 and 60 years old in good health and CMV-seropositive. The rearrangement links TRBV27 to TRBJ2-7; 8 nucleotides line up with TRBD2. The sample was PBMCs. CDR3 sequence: CASIYLAGSSYEQYF. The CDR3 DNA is TGTGCCAGCATTTATTTAGCGGGGAGCTCCTACGAGCAGTACTTC.